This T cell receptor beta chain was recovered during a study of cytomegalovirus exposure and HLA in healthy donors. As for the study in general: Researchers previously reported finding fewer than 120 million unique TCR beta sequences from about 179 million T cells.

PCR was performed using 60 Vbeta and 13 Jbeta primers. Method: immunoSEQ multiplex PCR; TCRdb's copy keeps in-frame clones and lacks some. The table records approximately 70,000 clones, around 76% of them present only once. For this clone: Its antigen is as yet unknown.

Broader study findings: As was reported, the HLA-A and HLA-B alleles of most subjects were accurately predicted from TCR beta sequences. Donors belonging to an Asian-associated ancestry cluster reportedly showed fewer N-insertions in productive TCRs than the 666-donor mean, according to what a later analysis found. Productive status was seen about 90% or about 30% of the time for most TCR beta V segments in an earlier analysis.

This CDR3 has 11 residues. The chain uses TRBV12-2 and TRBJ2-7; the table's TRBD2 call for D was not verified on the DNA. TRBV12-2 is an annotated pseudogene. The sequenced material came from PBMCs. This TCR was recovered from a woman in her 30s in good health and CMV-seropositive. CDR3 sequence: CASRGTYEQYF. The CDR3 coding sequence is TGTGCAAGTCGGGGGACTTACGAGCAGTACTTC.